The 30 T cell receptor beta chains in this list originate from one sample, sequenced in a study of blood T cell repertoires in COVID-19. Some clones are missing from TCRdb's copy, which holds only in-frame ones; the method was immunoSEQ multiplex PCR. The sample comprises more than 200,000 clones, 80% of which are singletons, and 6.5% to 9% rests with the top ten. The material sequenced was PBMCs or T cells enriched from blood (not recorded which). The receptors originated from a woman aged 40 to 50 with acute COVID-19.

CDR3 in amino acids: CSVPGSGRYNEQFF. Here the CDR3 DNA reads TGCAGCGTCCCGGGCAGCGGGAGATACAATGAGCAGTTCTTC. The rearrangement uses TRBV29-1 and TRBJ2-1, with 8 bases fitting TRBD2. J was trimmed by 4 bases and V by 6 bases; bases with no gene match: 8. Germline V gene lookup returns CDR1 SQVTM and CDR2 ANQGSEA. This CDR3 has 14 residues.

The genes are TRBV4-2 and TRBJ2-5; TRBD2 agrees at 12 bases. From germline, CDR1 is LGHNA and CDR2 YNFKEQ. V trimming: 0 bases; J trimming: 4 bases; junction bases outside the gene matches: 6. This CDR3 contains 17 residues. The CDR3 here is CASSQDLTSGGAETQYF. Written as DNA, the CDR3 is TGTGCCAGCAGCCAAGATCTGACTAGCGGGGGAGCAGAGACCCAGTACTTC.

The chain joins TRBV11-2 to TRBJ1-2, with 7 bases aligning to TRBD1. CDR3 length: 14 amino acids. With V trimmed by 3 bases and J by 4 bases, 5 bases remained unmatched. CDR1 and CDR2 from the germline V gene are SGHAT and FQNNGV. CDR3 in amino acids: CASSFSQGSYGYTF. The CDR3 DNA reads TGTGCCAGCAGCTTCTCACAGGGGAGCTATGGCTACACCTTC.

The chain couples TRBV2 to TRBJ1-6; tentatively, D is TRBD1 (5 bases). CDR1 and CDR2 (germline): SNHLY, FYNNEI. V lost 4 bases, J lost 10 bases, and 17 bases lay in between. This CDR3 has 15 amino acids. The DNA for the CDR3 is TGTGCCAGCAGTGTGTCATCTGGGGCTGGCTCACCCCTCCACTTT. Translating gives CASSVSSGAGSPLHF.

The J gene is TRBJ2-2, the V gene TRBV9; D is ambiguous. Trimming cost V 3 bases and J 1 base, with 10 bases left between them. The CDR3 is 15 amino acids. From germline, CDR1 is SGDLS and CDR2 YYNGEE. The CDR3 protein is CASSGRTQNTGELFF. DNA of the CDR3: TGTGCCAGCAGCGGGAGAACGCAGAACACCGGGGAGCTGTTTTTT.

This clone showed up just a few times. The J gene is TRBJ2-5, the V gene TRBV15; the D gene is possibly TRBD2 (6 bases). Trimming took off 1 base at V and 5 bases at J, with 11 bases between the two ends. Germline CDR1 reads LNHNV; CDR2 reads YYDKDF (reference sequence). The CDR3 consists of 14 residues. CDR3 sequence reads: CATSRGGGKETQYF. CDR3 DNA: TGTGCCACCAGCAGAGGGGGCGGGAAGGAGACCCAGTACTTC.

Here the CDR3 reads CSVEMGQSYTF. CDR3 bases: TGCAGCGTTGAAATGGGCCAAAGCTACACCTTC. The V gene is TRBV29-1, the J gene TRBJ1-2; the D is unclear. The germline V gene encodes CDR1 SQVTM and CDR2 ANQGSEA. The CDR3 is 11 amino acids. The V and J ends lost 2 bases and 9 bases respectively, with 10 bases between them.

CDR3 DNA: TGTGCCAGCAGTTACGCCGGGACAGGCGGATCTTCTACAGCTTTCTTT. Encoded protein: CASSYAGTGGSSTAFF. The V and J genes are TRBV6-5 and TRBJ1-1; 8 nucleotides match TRBD1. This CDR3 is built from 16 residues. Per the germline V gene, CDR1 is MNHEY and CDR2 is SVGAGI. V shed 2 bases, J shed 10 bases, and the junction held 15 bases outside the gene matches.

The chain combines TRBV7-9 with TRBJ2-7; D is ambiguous. Germline CDR1 reads SEHNR; CDR2 reads FQNEAQ (reference sequence). Between the trimmed V and J ends, which lost 2 bases and 1 base, there was a span of 6 bases. This CDR3 comprises 13 residues. The CDR3: CASSLRLSYEQYF. The CDR3 DNA is TGTGCCAGCAGCTTACGACTGTCCTACGAGCAGTACTTC.

The gene calls are TRBV19 and TRBJ2-1; 15 positions match TRBD2. Germline V lookup: CDR1 LNHDA, CDR2 SQIVND (reference sequence). The ends lost 6 bases at V and 5 bases at J; junction bases unmatched: 5. The CDR3 covers 16 residues. CDR3 coding DNA: TGTGCCAGTAGCGAAGGACTAGCGGGGGGGAACAATGAGCAGTTCTTC. Encoded protein: CASSEGLAGGNNEQFF.

This clone occurred once. The V and J genes are TRBV7-3 and TRBJ2-3; 9 positions agree with TRBD2. V shed 2 bases and J 4 bases; nucleotides not matched to a gene: 7. Per the germline V gene, CDR1 is SGHTA and CDR2 is FQGTGA. The CDR3 spans 16 residues. The CDR3: CASSLVASGKADTQYF. The CDR3 nucleotides are TGTGCCAGCAGCTTAGTGGCTAGCGGGAAGGCAGATACGCAGTATTTT.

The V gene is TRBV5-8, the J gene TRBJ2-1, with D possibly TRBD1 on 5 matching bases. CDR1 is SGHTS, CDR2 YDEGEE, per germline. V was trimmed by 1 base and J by 4 bases, leaving 9 bases between them. The CDR3 has 14 amino acids. As DNA, the CDR3 is TGTGCCAGCAGCTTGAGGGGCGCATACAATGAGCAGTTCTTC. This sequence encodes CASSLRGAYNEQFF.

With regard to this clone: Other DNA sequences within the sample encode an identical CDR3. The gene calls are TRBV3-1 (or the pseudogene TRBV3-2) and TRBJ1-2, with D perhaps matching TRBD1 (5 bases). Trimming removed 1 base from V and 5 bases from J, with 8 bases in between. Germline CDR1 and CDR2: LGHDT and YNNKEL (reference sequence). This CDR3 contains 13 residues. CDR3 DNA sequence: TGTGCCAGCAGCCAAGGACAGTCTTATGGCTACACCTTC. The encoded protein is CASSQGQSYGYTF.

V is TRBV4-3 and J is TRBJ2-3, with D perhaps matching TRBD1 (6 bases). Looked up from germline, CDR1 is LGHNA and CDR2 is YSLEER. Trimming pared 6 bases from V and 2 bases from J, leaving 18 bases between. There are 16 residues in the CDR3. CDR3 sequence (DNA): TGCGCCAGCAGTTCCACAGGGTTCGGGACCACAGATACGCAGTATTTT. Its translation is CASSSTGFGTTDTQYF.

This sequence joins TRBV5-1 and TRBJ2-7; D is perhaps TRBD2 (6 bases). V dropped 8 bases and J dropped 2 bases, with 11 bases sitting between them. The CDR3 consists of 12 residues. Germline V gene data show CDR1 as SGHRS and CDR2 as YFSETQ. The CDR3 loop is CASSGPAYEQYF. For the CDR3, the DNA is TGCGCCAGTAGCGGTCCGGCCTACGAGCAGTACTTC.

This chain connects TRBV2 to TRBJ2-1; maybe TRBD1 (6 bases). V gave up 3 bases and J gave up 2 bases, with 8 bases separating them. The CDR3 has 14 residues. Germline CDR1 and CDR2: SNHLY and FYNNEI. As DNA, the CDR3 is TGTGCCAGCAGTGACCGGACAGCCTACAATGAGCAGTTCTTC. Protein sequence: CASSDRTAYNEQFF.

The CDR3 sequence: CASSSTSATDTQYF. The CDR3, as DNA: TGTGCCAGCAGCTCAACTAGTGCAACAGATACGCAGTATTTT. V usage is TRBV7-2 and J usage is TRBJ2-3; D might be TRBD2 (5 bases). Germline CDR1 reads SGHTA; CDR2 reads FQGNSA. This CDR3 region has 14 residues. V was clipped by 4 bases and J by 3 bases, with 11 bases between them.

Notes on this clone: Other DNA sequences in the sample encode the same CDR3. V is TRBV9 and J is TRBJ1-6, with TRBD1 matching over 7 bases. This CDR3 has 14 amino acids. CDR1 and CDR2 from the germline V gene are SGDLS and YYNGEE. V dropped 2 bases and J dropped 7; count of bases not matched to a gene: 3. The DNA for the CDR3 is TGTGCCAGCAGCGTGGGACAGACCAATTCACCCCTCCACTTT. Its protein product is CASSVGQTNSPLHF. The whole variable domain, filled in from reference TRBV9 and TRBJ1-6, reads DSGVTQTPKHLITATGQRVTLRCSPRSGDLSVYWYQQSLDQGLQFLIQYYNGEERAKGNILERFSAQQFPDLHSELNLSSLELGDSALYFCASSVGQTNSPLHFGNGTRLTVT.

The chain is built from TRBV19 and TRBJ2-5; D is possibly TRBD2 (5 bases). The V and J ends lost 1 base and 5 bases respectively, with 17 bases between them. The CDR3 contains 16 residues. Germline CDR1 reads LNHDA; CDR2 reads SQIVND (reference sequence). The CDR3 is CASSIGGGYEGETQYF. The CDR3 DNA sequence: TGTGCCAGTAGTATAGGCGGCGGGTATGAGGGTGAGACCCAGTACTTC.

This clone appeared a few times. V and J are TRBV12-3 or TRBV12-4 and TRBJ1-1; 8 bases align to TRBD1. The CDR3 sequence is 13 residues long. Trimming cost V 6 bases and J 5 bases; bases outside gene matches: 5. CDR3 residues: CASSQGARTEAFF. CDR3 sequence (DNA): TGTGCCAGCAGCCAGGGGGCGCGAACTGAAGCTTTCTTT.

V usage is TRBV19 and J usage is TRBJ2-1; D might be TRBD2 (6 bases). CDR1 is LNHDA, CDR2 SQIVND, per germline (reference sequence). Trimming pared 1 base from V and 2 bases from J, leaving 12 bases between. The CDR3 is made up of 16 amino acids. In DNA, the CDR3 is TGTGCCAGTAGTATAGGGGACTCCCTCCCCTACAATGAGCAGTTCTTC. This translates into CASSIGDSLPYNEQFF.

This clone was found once. V gene TRBV18 combines with J gene TRBJ1-1; no clear D. The germline V gene has CDR1 KGHSH and CDR2 LQKENI. The CDR3 extends over 14 amino acids. V lost 3 bases and J lost 1, with 9 bases in between. In nucleotides, the CDR3 is TGTGCCAGCTCACCTCGCCAGGCGAACACTGAAGCTTTCTTT. This gives the protein CASSPRQANTEAFF.

The chain couples TRBV19 to TRBJ1-6, with TRBD1 matching over 8 bases. Germline CDR1 and CDR2: LNHDA and SQIVND (reference sequence). The CDR3 loop spans 15 amino acids. Trimming at V came to 7 bases and at J to 10 bases, leaving 12 bases not matched to a gene. The CDR3 loop reads CASTRGDRFQSPLHF. CDR3 DNA: TGTGCCAGTACCCGCGGGGACAGGTTCCAATCACCCCTCCACTTT.

This clone was counted between two and nine times. The chain uses TRBV9 and TRBJ2-7; D remains ambiguous. The CDR3 sequence is 14 residues long. Trimming stripped 0 bases from V and 2 bases from J, with 9 bases between. The germline V gene encodes CDR1 SGDLS and CDR2 YYNGEE. In nucleotides, the CDR3 is TGTGCCAGCAGCGTAGACCCAGGCCCCTACGAGCAGTACTTC. Protein: CASSVDPGPYEQYF.

The chain couples TRBV6-4 to TRBJ1-1; possible D gene TRBD1, 6 bases. V was clipped by 5 bases and J by 4 bases, with 14 bases between them. Germline V gives CDR1 MRHNA, CDR2 SNTAGT. This CDR3 contains 14 residues. DNA for the CDR3: TGTGCCAGCAGTCTAGAGGGAGGGGGCACTGAAGCTTTCTTT. Its translation: CASSLEGGGTEAFF.

The chain links TRBV10-3 to TRBJ2-5, with TRBD2 identical over 11 bases. The CDR3 length is 19 residues. V lost 1 base, J lost 4 bases, and 14 bases stayed unmatched. The germline V gene encodes CDR1 ENHRY and CDR2 SYGVKD. CDR3 amino acids: CAISELRLTGLAAGETQYF. The CDR3 nucleotides read TGTGCCATCAGTGAGTTGAGGCTTACGGGACTAGCGGCGGGAGAGACCCAGTACTTC.

CDR3 nucleotide sequence: TGTGCCAGCAGCCAAGATTACAGAAGGAATGAGCAGTTCTTC. Its protein is CASSQDYRRNEQFF. V usage is TRBV14 and J usage is TRBJ2-1; D call uncertain. Trimming shortened V by 0 bases and J by 7 bases, and 10 bases separated the two germline ends. This CDR3 has 14 amino acids. Germline V CDR1 and CDR2: SGHDN, FVKESK.

The chain couples TRBV5-6 to TRBJ2-3, with 11 bases lining up with TRBD2. The V and J ends lost 0 bases and 7 bases, in that order; junction bases with no gene match: 13. The CDR3 is made up of 18 amino acids. The germline V gene encodes CDR1 SGHDT and CDR2 YYEEEE. The CDR3: CASSLGLAGGHEGNTQYF. The CDR3 DNA reads TGTGCCAGCAGCTTGGGGTTAGCGGGGGGGCACGAGGGAAATACGCAGTATTTT.

This chain uses TRBV2 with TRBJ2-1, with a tentative D call TRBD2 (5 bases). V gave up 9 bases and J gave up 4 bases, with 10 bases separating them. This CDR3 is built from 12 residues. Per the germline V gene, CDR1 is SNHLY and CDR2 is FYNNEI. The CDR3 spells CASLLAYNEQFF. The DNA of the CDR3 is TGTGCCAGTTTGCTAGCTTACAATGAGCAGTTCTTC.

Comment on this clone: The sample carries other DNA sequences with the same CDR3. The genes are TRBV29-1 and TRBJ2-7, with D maybe TRBD2 (6 bases). The V and J ends lost 1 base and 4 bases respectively, with 8 bases between them. The CDR3 spans 12 residues. Germline V gene sequence: CDR1 SQVTM, CDR2 ANQGSEA. As DNA, the CDR3 is TGCAGCGTTGAAGGAGGAGGGTACGAGCAGTACTTC. As protein: CSVEGGGYEQYF.